The 17 T cell receptor beta chains given below trace back to one sample, sequenced in a study of identical twins. TCRdb redid the calling of the 5' RACE reads with MiXCR, one entry per CDR3 protein. The repertoire holds 540,000 or so distinct CDR3 sequences, with around 20% as singletons. These sequences were also reported in another study, on yellow fever vaccine responses in identical twins.

Sequencing was performed on CD4+ T cells sorted from blood. The receptors derive from a woman between 18 and 30 years old in good health.

This clonotype was seen more than once but under ten times. This chain links TRBV29-1 with TRBJ2-1, with a tentative D call TRBD1 (6 bases). The length of the CDR3 is 12 residues. Looked up from germline, CDR1 is SQVTM and CDR2 is ANQGSEA. Trimming removed 4 bases from V and 9 bases from J, with 13 bases in between. CDR3 in DNA: TGCAGCGTTGCGGGACAAAGTACTGAGCAGTTCTTC. It is translated as CSVAGQSTEQFF.

The V and J genes are TRBV9 and TRBJ2-1; the D is unclear. CDR1 is SGDLS and CDR2 is YYNGEE in the germline V gene. The CDR3 extends over 12 amino acids. V was clipped by 7 bases and J by 7 bases, with 12 bases between them. CDR3 sequence (DNA): TGTGCCAGCTCCCAGACCCTGAATGAGCAGTTCTTC. Protein product: CASSQTLNEQFF.

This clonotype was counted between two and nine times. This rearrangement joins TRBV27 to TRBJ2-2; 8 bases fit TRBD1. The CDR3 sequence is 17 residues long. J gave up 7 bases and V 4 bases, and 14 bases lay outside the gene matches. The germline V gene has CDR1 MNHEY and CDR2 SMNVEV (reference sequence). CDR3 sequence: CASSSLYRGRKGGELFF. CDR3 sequence (DNA): TGTGCCAGCAGTTCCCTCTACAGGGGGAGAAAGGGCGGGGAGCTGTTTTTT.

This clonotype was picked up a small number of times. The chain joins TRBV18 to TRBJ2-1; TRBD2 aligns across 11 bases. CDR1 and CDR2 (germline): KGHSH, LQKENI. The CDR3 covers 16 residues. V lost 2 bases and J lost 5; bases outside the gene matches: 5. The CDR3 sequence is CASSPKRLAGHNEQFF. The CDR3 nucleotides are TGTGCCAGCTCACCAAAGAGACTAGCGGGGCACAATGAGCAGTTCTTC.

V is TRBV5-1 and J is TRBJ2-7, with D possibly being TRBD2 (6 bases). This CDR3 is 16 amino acids long. CDR1 SGHRS and CDR2 YFSETQ come from the germline V gene. V gave up 0 bases and J gave up 2 bases, with 15 bases separating them. The CDR3 sequence: CASSLGLGGTTYEQYF. The DNA for the CDR3 is TGCGCCAGCAGCTTGGGGCTTGGCGGGACCACCTACGAGCAGTACTTC.

This chain uses TRBV4-2 with TRBJ2-2, with a tentative D call TRBD1 (6 bases). The CDR3 extends over 15 amino acids. CDR1 LGHNA and CDR2 YNFKEQ come from the germline V gene. The germline V and J ends were trimmed by 4 bases and 7 bases, with 16 bases remaining between them. CDR3 region: CASSPTDPRGGELFF. Here the CDR3 DNA reads TGTGCCAGCAGCCCTACGGACCCCAGGGGCGGGGAGCTGTTTTTT.

This rearrangement joins TRBV6-1 to TRBJ1-2; TRBD1 aligns across 7 bases. V shed 5 bases, J shed 0 bases, and the junction held 9 bases outside the gene matches. Germline assignment: CDR1 MNHNS and CDR2 SASEGT. CDR3 length: 16 amino acids. CDR3 sequence reads: CASSKLGTAANYGYTF. CDR3 DNA: TGTGCCAGCAGTAAATTAGGGACAGCAGCTAACTATGGCTACACCTTC.

This clonotype has just a few counts. The chain couples TRBV9 to TRBJ2-5; 14 nucleotides line up with TRBD2. CDR1 is SGDLS, CDR2 YYNGEE, per germline. After removal of 3 bases from V and 5 bases from J, the junction contained 3 bases not matched to a gene. The CDR3 runs 15 residues. In DNA, the CDR3 is TGTGCCAGCAGCGCCGGACTAGCGGGAGGCGAGACCCAGTACTTC. It codes for CASSAGLAGGETQYF.

The V gene is TRBV2, the J gene TRBJ2-7, with D perhaps TRBD1 (6 bases). The CDR3 spans 11 residues. V lost 6 bases to trimming and J lost 7 bases, with 10 bases between them. Germline assignment: CDR1 SNHLY and CDR2 FYNNEI. The CDR3 here is CASRNDREQYF. The CDR3 DNA follows: TGTGCCAGCAGAAATGACAGGGAGCAGTACTTC.

This clonotype was seen just once. The V and J genes are TRBV10-3 and TRBJ2-3; 8 bases agree with TRBD2. This CDR3 is built from 17 residues. With 4 bases clipped from V and 4 bases from J, the junction kept 13 bases outside the gene matches. Germline V gives CDR1 ENHRY, CDR2 SYGVKD. CDR3 residues: CAISAVSGRGFADTQYF. The CDR3 nucleotides are TGTGCCATCAGTGCTGTAAGCGGGAGAGGTTTCGCAGATACGCAGTATTTT.

This clonotype was detected only once. This chain joins TRBV5-4 and TRBJ2-2, with D unresolved. Trimming cost V 1 base and J 6 bases, with 7 bases left between them. The germline V gene encodes CDR1 SGHNT and CDR2 YYREEE (reference sequence). The CDR3 covers 13 residues. The CDR3 protein is CASSLFEAGELFF. CDR3 in DNA: TGTGCCAGCAGCTTGTTCGAGGCCGGGGAGCTGTTTTTT.

A few counts support this clonotype. The gene calls are TRBV6-2 or TRBV6-3 and TRBJ1-1; D is uncertain. CDR1 MNHEY and CDR2 SVGEGT come from the germline V gene. The CDR3 runs to 14 residues. Trimming stripped 4 bases from V and 0 bases from J, with 9 bases between. The chain's CDR3 is CASSSPGMNTEAFF. The CDR3 coding sequence is TGTGCCAGCAGTTCCCCAGGCATGAACACTGAAGCTTTCTTT.

This clonotype appeared a few times. This chain uses TRBV5-1 with TRBJ2-1; the match to TRBD2 covers 7 bases. Looked up from germline, CDR1 is SGHRS and CDR2 is YFSETQ. The CDR3 totals 16 residues. Unmatched junction bases numbered 10, after V lost 4 bases and J lost 3 bases. This chain's CDR3 is CASSLASGAVYNEQFF. CDR3 DNA: TGCGCCAGCAGCCTAGCGAGCGGGGCGGTCTACAATGAGCAGTTCTTC. The whole variable domain, remainder taken from reference TRBV5-1 and TRBJ2-1, is KAGVTQTPRYLIKTRGQQVTLSCSPISGHRSVSWYQQTPGQGLQFLFEYFSETQRNKGNFPGRFSGRQFSNSRSEMNVSTLELGDSALYLCASSLASGAVYNEQFFGPGTRLTVL.

This clonotype was seen repeatedly, ten times or more. The rearrangement uses TRBV12-3 or TRBV12-4 and TRBJ1-1; D is possibly TRBD1 (5 bases). The CDR3 consists of 12 residues. V lost 8 bases and J lost 4, with 11 bases in between. CDR3 sequence: CASSGAVTEAFF. The CDR3 DNA reads as TGTGCCAGCTCCGGGGCAGTCACTGAAGCTTTCTTT.

This clonotype was seen a handful of times. The rearrangement joins TRBV5-6 to TRBJ2-1; either TRBD1 or TRBD2 may fit D (5 bases each). Between the trimmed V and J ends, which lost 3 bases and 7 bases, there was a span of 17 bases. This CDR3 has 15 residues. Looked up from germline, CDR1 is SGHDT and CDR2 is YYEEEE. The CDR3, as DNA: TGTGCCAGCAGCTCGCCGGGACGGGCAGGTAATGAGCAGTTCTTC. It translates to CASSSPGRAGNEQFF.

The rearrangement joins TRBV12-3 or TRBV12-4 to TRBJ2-1; the D gene could be TRBD1 or TRBD2 (5 bases each). Trimming stripped 7 bases from V and 4 bases from J, with 14 bases between. The CDR3 consists of 14 residues. The CDR3 sequence: CASIRGAAYNEQFF. The CDR3 nucleotides read TGTGCCAGCATTAGAGGGGCAGCATACAATGAGCAGTTCTTC.

The rearrangement uses TRBV18 and TRBJ2-7; D is undetermined. Per the germline V gene, CDR1 is KGHSH and CDR2 is LQKENI. The CDR3 is 13 amino acids. V was cut by 3 bases and J by 2 bases, with 8 bases left in between. Written as DNA, the CDR3 is TGTGCCAGCTCACCGCCGGTAACCTACGAGCAGTACTTC. Protein sequence: CASSPPVTYEQYF.